This TCR beta chain appears in the sequencing data of a study of T-cell reconstitution after alpha-beta-depleted transplantation in children. Whole-study findings and limits: Approximately two months post-transplant, alpha-beta T cells reportedly originated from several hundred expanded graft clones. The study traced high day-60 TCRbeta diversity in some patients to surviving recipient T cells and thymic progenitors. When one year had passed after transplant, most T-cell counts and diversity came from newly produced T cells.

In germline, CDR1 is DFQATT, CDR2 SNEGSKA (reference sequence). V shed 6 bases and J 6 bases; nucleotides not matched to a gene: 7. The CDR3 has 14 amino acids. For TCRbeta, the library was prepared with unique molecular identifiers. TCRdb itself ran the PCR reads through MiXCR, one entry per CDR3 protein. The sample lists around 270,000 distinct CDR3 sequences, about 9.4% occurring once. This clonotype was recorded at least ten times. Its antigen is still unknown. The rearrangement links TRBV20-1 to TRBJ2-1; 11 positions agree with TRBD1. The sequence derives from a boy in the first two years of life with acute myeloid leukemia, due to receive a stem cell transplant. The source material was PBMCs, sampled before TCRalphabeta/CD19-depleted stem cell transplant. CDR3 sequence (DNA): TGCAGTGCCCGGGACAGGGGGAGGGGCAATGAGCAGTTCTTC. It codes for CSARDRGRGNEQFF.